These 5 T cell receptor beta chains share one sample of origin, sequenced in a study of T cells in Graves' hyperthyroidism and ophthalmopathy. TCR beta CDR3 regions were amplified from RNA. The HTBI set primed first-round TCR CDR3 RT-PCR. MiXCR was run by TCRdb on the multiplex PCR reads, yielding one entry per CDR3 protein. This sample has a few hundred thousand distinct CDR3 sequences; roughly an eighth occur once, and the top ten carry around 32%. Sample: blood. The receptors stem from a woman aged 40 to 55 with Graves' ophthalmopathy.

Ten or more counts support this clonotype. The chain couples TRBV28 to TRBJ1-1; the D gene is possibly TRBD1 (6 bases). The CDR3 contains 14 residues. V shed 6 bases and J shed 4 bases, with 15 bases lying between them. The germline CDR1 and CDR2 sequences are MDHEN and SYDVKM. In DNA, the CDR3 is TGTGCCAGCAGGGGGGGGGGCTATGTCACTGAAGCTTTCTTT. Translation gives CASRGGGYVTEAFF.

This clonotype was detected many times. The chain carries TRBV12-3 or TRBV12-4 and TRBJ2-2; 8 bases fit TRBD1. With 4 bases clipped from V and 1 base from J, the junction kept 2 bases outside the gene matches. This CDR3 spans 15 amino acids. In DNA form, the CDR3 reads TGTGCCAGCAGTTACGACAGGGGGAACACCGGGGAGCTGTTTTTT. Protein product: CASSYDRGNTGELFF.

This clonotype was counted many times. The genes are TRBV13 and TRBJ2-1; D possibly corresponds to TRBD2 (5 bases). Germline CDR1 PRHDT, CDR2 FYEKMQ (reference sequence). This CDR3 region has 13 residues. With 2 bases removed from V and 12 bases from J, the gap between germline ends came to 14 bases. The CDR3 protein is CASSLSGGRGQFF. DNA of the CDR3: TGTGCCAGCAGCTTATCGGGTGGGAGAGGGCAGTTCTTC.

This clonotype occurred a few times. The chain recombines TRBV3-1 with TRBJ1-5; D not resolved. The CDR3 spans 13 residues. Per the germline V gene, CDR1 is LGHDT and CDR2 is YNNKEL (reference sequence). V dropped 6 bases and J dropped 6 bases, with 12 bases sitting between them. The CDR3 region has the DNA TGTGCCAGCAGTCCGTTTTCGGGTCAGCCCCAGCATTTT. Its protein is CASSPFSGQPQHF.

This clonotype came up many times. The V call is TRBV30, the J call TRBJ1-1, with 11 bases that match TRBD1. CDR1 is GTSNPN and CDR2 is SVGIG in the germline V gene (reference sequence). The CDR3 runs 15 residues. The junction had 6 bases not matched to a gene; V was cut back by 2 bases and J by 4 bases. Here the CDR3 reads CAWSRGGTGGTEAFF. The CDR3 DNA reads TGTGCCTGGAGTCGAGGCGGGACAGGGGGCACTGAAGCTTTCTTT. Filled out from reference TRBV30 and TRBJ1-1, the complete variable domain reads SQTIHQWPATLVQPVGSPLSLECTVEGTSNPNLYWYRQAAGRGLQLLFYSVGIGQISSEVPQNLSASRPQDRQFILSSKKLLLSDSGFYLCAWSRGGTGGTEAFFGQGTRLTVV.